One sample yielded the 21 T cell receptor beta chains listed below, sequenced in a study of CD8+CD57+ T cells in acquired aplastic anemia. Genomic DNA provided the template from which TCR beta VDJ and CDR3 profiles were obtained. Using its own MiXCR run on the reads, TCRdb lists one record per CDR3 protein. This repertoire shows about 81,000 distinct CDR3 sequences, around 42% found once; its top ten account for 66%. Sequences were obtained from sorted CD4+, CD8+, or CD8+CD57+ T cells (not recorded which) from PBMCs. The receptors come from a human donor in good health, serving as a control.

The rearrangement uses TRBV24-1 and TRBJ1-5; no reliable D call. Germline loops: CDR1 KGHDR, CDR2 SFDVKD. This CDR3 has 16 residues. V lost 4 bases and J lost 3, with 15 bases in between. The chain's CDR3 is CATSEVGTPTNQPQHF. DNA of the CDR3: TGTGCCACCAGTGAAGTTGGAACCCCGACCAATCAGCCCCAGCATTTT.

In regard to this clonotype: Possible read error: a much larger clone is one base away. The V and J genes are TRBV9 and TRBJ2-7; D might be TRBD1 or TRBD2, each matching 5 bases. The CDR3 sequence is 14 residues long. V was clipped by 4 bases and J by 7 bases, with 18 bases between them. Germline V gene lookup returns CDR1 SGDLS and CDR2 YYNGEE. The CDR3 bases are TGTGCCAGCAGCCCCCGGGCAGGGTCGGGAGAGCAGTACTTC. It codes for CASSPRAGSGEQYF.

The chain carries TRBV10-3 and TRBJ1-1; possible D gene TRBD1, 6 bases. From germline, CDR1 is ENHRY and CDR2 SYGVKD. The CDR3 spans 15 residues. Trimming took off 4 bases at V and 5 bases at J, with 17 bases between the two ends. CDR3 region: CAISASTGWGTEAFF. For the CDR3, the DNA is TGTGCCATCAGTGCATCAACAGGGTGGGGGACTGAAGCTTTCTTT.

This clonotype was detected ten times or more. The genes are TRBV25-1 and TRBJ2-1; D unclear. The CDR3 is made up of 14 amino acids. Germline V CDR1 and CDR2: MGHDK, SYGVNS. V dropped 0 bases and J dropped 6 bases, with 9 bases sitting between them. The CDR3 DNA follows: TGTGCCAGCAGTGAATATATCACGGCCAATGAGCAGTTCTTC. Translated: CASSEYITANEQFF.

The chain combines TRBV2 with TRBJ2-7; 11 bases are shared with TRBD1. Germline-derived CDR1 and CDR2 are SNHLY and FYNNEI. The CDR3 has 15 residues. After removal of 6 bases from V and 1 base from J, the junction contained 5 bases not matched to a gene. The CDR3 loop is CASRAGTGGSYEQYF. In DNA, the CDR3 is TGTGCCAGCAGAGCCGGGACAGGGGGGTCCTACGAGCAGTACTTC.

This clonotype came up many times. The chain uses TRBV9 and TRBJ1-1; no definite D call. This CDR3 has 13 amino acids. Per the germline V gene, CDR1 is SGDLS and CDR2 is YYNGEE. The V and J ends lost 0 bases and 5 bases respectively, with 8 bases between them. CDR3: CASSVGGRTEAFF. The CDR3 DNA is TGTGCCAGCAGCGTAGGTGGCAGGACTGAAGCTTTCTTT.

The V call is TRBV25-1, the J call TRBJ2-3; 10 bases are a match to TRBD2. This CDR3 region has 17 residues. V was pared by 4 bases and J by 2 bases, with 9 bases of the junction left unmatched. Germline loops: CDR1 MGHDK, CDR2 SYGVNS. DNA for the CDR3: TGTGCCAGCAGTGCCCTAGCGGGAGCGGGCCTCACAGATACGCAGTATTTT. This translates into CASSALAGAGLTDTQYF. Looking up the rest from reference TRBV25-1 and TRBJ2-3 gives the full variable domain: EADIYQTPRYLVIGTGKKITLECSQTMGHDKMYWYQQDPGMELHLIHYSYGVNSTEKGDLSSESTVSRIRTEHFPLTLESARPSHTSQYLCASSALAGAGLTDTQYFGPGTRLTVL.

The genes are TRBV29-1 and TRBJ1-2; TRBD1 agrees at 10 bases. The J segment lost 6 bases and the V segment lost 7 bases, leaving 17 bases of the junction unmatched. The CDR3 covers 16 residues. Germline values: CDR1 SQVTM, CDR2 ANQGSEA. The CDR3 here is CSAPGQGYPNLDGYTF. CDR3 in DNA: TGCAGCGCCCCGGGACAGGGGTATCCCAATCTAGATGGCTACACCTTC.

This clonotype was observed at least ten times. V gene TRBV9 combines with J gene TRBJ2-2, with no clear D. This CDR3 has 12 amino acids. V was clipped by 2 bases and J by 7 bases, with 6 bases between them. Germline V CDR1 and CDR2: SGDLS, YYNGEE. The CDR3 region is CASSVNSGELFF. The CDR3 region has the DNA TGTGCCAGCAGCGTTAATAGCGGGGAGCTGTTTTTT.

This clonotype was found many times. The CDR3 is CSAREPLGTGNHEQYF. DNA of the CDR3: TGCAGTGCTAGAGAACCATTGGGGACGGGTAACCACGAGCAGTACTTC. The chain has TRBV20-1 and TRBJ2-7; D may correspond to TRBD1 or TRBD2 (5 bases each). From germline, CDR1 is DFQATT and CDR2 SNEGSKA (reference sequence). V gave up 0 bases and J gave up 5 bases, with 20 bases separating them. The CDR3 has 16 residues.

The gene calls are TRBV24-1 and TRBJ2-3, with TRBD2 as a possible D gene (5 bases). Looked up from germline, CDR1 is KGHDR and CDR2 is SFDVKD. The CDR3 sequence is 16 residues long. The germline V and J ends were trimmed by 4 bases and 6 bases, with 19 bases remaining between them. The CDR3, as DNA: TGTGCCACCAGTGACCCGTCTGGGAAGAGGGTGGATACGCAGTATTTT. Translation: CATSDPSGKRVDTQYF.

The chain carries TRBV25-1 and TRBJ2-3, with 8 bases aligning to TRBD2. V was clipped by 6 bases and J by 5 bases; unmatched bases: 13. CDR3 size: 16 residues. The germline CDR1 and CDR2 sequences are MGHDK and SYGVNS. This chain's CDR3 is CASSVFSGGRVDTQYF. DNA for the CDR3: TGTGCCAGCAGCGTTTTCTCGGGGGGGCGGGTAGATACGCAGTATTTT.

This clonotype was detected a few times. A much larger clone differs from this one at a single base, so this may be a read error. The V and J genes are TRBV9 and TRBJ1-3; perhaps TRBD1 as D (6 bases). Germline V CDR1 and CDR2: SGDLS, YYNGEE. This CDR3 contains 14 residues. The chain's CDR3 is CAGSVGGAGNTIYF. CDR3 DNA: TGTGCCGGCAGCGTAGGGGGGGCTGGAAACACCATATATTTT.

CDR3: CASSATGGGNTIYF. CDR3 coding DNA: TGTGCCAGCAGCGCCACAGGGGGTGGAAACACCATATATTTT. The chain is built from TRBV7-2 and TRBJ1-3, with 8 bases matching TRBD1. From germline, CDR1 is SGHTA and CDR2 FQGNSA. The CDR3 is 14 residues long. V was clipped by 5 bases and J by 3 bases; unmatched bases: 3.

The chain has TRBV7-9 and TRBJ2-7, with D possibly being TRBD1 or TRBD2 (5 bases each). The CDR3 covers 11 residues. CDR1 is SEHNR, CDR2 FQNEAQ, per germline (reference sequence). Trimming cost V 11 bases and J 5 bases, with 13 bases left between them. The CDR3 reads CAWTLGDEQYF. The DNA for the CDR3 is TGTGCCTGGACCCTGGGGGACGAGCAGTACTTC.

This clonotype was counted ten times or more. V usage is TRBV7-9 and J usage is TRBJ2-7; unclear D gene. The CDR3 runs to 13 residues. The V gene's germline CDR1 is SEHNR and CDR2 FQNEAQ (reference sequence). V was pared by 11 bases and J by 0 bases, with 14 bases between. CDR3: CAGGPPSSYEQYF. Here the CDR3 DNA reads TGTGCCGGCGGACCCCCGAGCTCCTACGAGCAGTACTTC.

Many counts were recorded for this clonotype. This chain links TRBV10-2 with TRBJ1-1, with unresolved D. The CDR3 runs to 12 residues. CDR1 and CDR2 (germline): WSHSY, SAAADI. V was shortened by 2 bases and J by 1 base, with 2 bases between the two germline ends. This CDR3 reads CASSEGNTEAFF. The CDR3 DNA reads TGCGCCAGCAGTGAGGGGAACACTGAAGCTTTCTTT.

In regard to this clonotype: An end of the junction does not agree with germline; a read error may underlie this. The rearrangement uses TRBV10-1 and TRBJ1-6; TRBD1 is a possible D gene (5 bases). The CDR3 is made up of 15 amino acids. Per germline, CDR1 WNHNN and CDR2 SYGVQD (reference sequence). Here the CDR3 reads CASSESGTGGPPLHF. In nucleotides, the CDR3 is TGCGCCAGCAGTGAGTCCGGGACCGGAGGGCCACCCCTCCACTTC.

This clonotype came up many times. The chain carries TRBV30 and TRBJ1-2; TRBD1 is a possible D gene (5 bases). Per the germline V gene, CDR1 is GTSNPN and CDR2 is SVGIG (reference sequence). V lost 4 bases, J lost 6 bases, and 18 bases lay in between. This CDR3 comprises 14 residues. CDR3 region: CAWTLPGGEDGYTF. CDR3 DNA: TGTGCCTGGACCCTTCCCGGAGGGGAGGATGGCTACACCTTC. The full variable domain, rest sourced from reference TRBV30 and TRBJ1-2, is SQTIHQWPATLVQPVGSPLSLECTVEGTSNPNLYWYRQAAGRGLQLLFYSVGIGQISSEVPQNLSASRPQDRQFILSSKKLLLSDSGFYLCAWTLPGGEDGYTFGSGTRLTVV.

The chain carries TRBV25-1 and TRBJ2-1, with D possibly matching TRBD2 (6 bases). Germline V gene sequence: CDR1 MGHDK, CDR2 SYGVNS. The CDR3 length is 15 residues. Deletions cut 6 bases from V and 8 bases from J, with 20 bases between. The CDR3 DNA reads TGTGCCAGCAGCGGACGACTAGGAGGGGATGATGAGCAGTTCTTC. It yields the protein CASSGRLGGDDEQFF.

In its sample, this clonotype was seen many times. The rearrangement links TRBV20-1 to TRBJ2-2; 9 nucleotides agree with TRBD1. Germline values: CDR1 DFQATT, CDR2 SNEGSKA (reference sequence). Trimming took 1 base from V and 3 from J; bases not matched to a gene: 6. The CDR3 spans 16 residues. This CDR3 is CSARVLGQGDTGELFF. The CDR3 nucleotides are TGCAGTGCTAGAGTTTTGGGACAGGGCGACACCGGGGAGCTGTTTTTT.